The clone carrying this T cell receptor beta chain was counted ten times or more. Its antigen is as yet unknown. Molecules of cDNA were individually given unique molecular identifiers that were attached to them. TCRdb reanalysed the 5' RACE reads using MiXCR and keeps one entry per CDR3 protein. The sample gives about 110,000 distinct CDR3 sequences, 9.5% to 13% of which show up once; 3% to 3.5% is in the top ten. The record originates from a study of early T cells in non-severe SARS-CoV-2 infection. General study findings and limits: Sequences matched to VDJdb favored anti-spike CD8 responses, while private and CD4 specificities were missed.

Germline V gene data show CDR1 as DFQATT and CDR2 as SNEGSKA (reference sequence). This CDR3 contains 14 residues. V trimming: 1 base; J trimming: 7 bases; junction bases outside the gene matches: 10. The sequence came from an adult who was a healthcare worker with PCR-confirmed SARS-CoV-2 infection or an uninfected control (not recorded which). The sequenced material came from whole blood. The chain uses TRBV20-1 and TRBJ2-7; 7 bases map to TRBD2. The CDR3 DNA reads TGCAGTGCTAGAGTAGCGGGTGGCCGGAGGGAGCAGTACTTC. It encodes CSARVAGGRREQYF.